Ten or more counts support the clone carrying this TCR beta chain. Its antigen is still unknown. The time point: pre-sensitization, week 0. This sample's treatment: therapeutic diphenylcyclopropenone sensitization with weekly scalp DPC. The authors extracted total RNA from unfractionated whole blood. The entry originates in a study of human T cells and chemical hapten exposure. Using its own MiXCR run on the RACE reads, TCRdb lists one record per CDR3 protein. This sample carries about 52,000 distinct CDR3 sequences, approximately 9.6% of them seen once, and the ten largest clones take 9.5% to 10%. Study results and caveats: Patch test score showed a positive correlation with PT1 expanded TCR counts. The immune response of these alopecia patients might not match healthy individuals'. Unchanged with DPC sensitization were TCRs above 1 in 1000 frequency.

This CDR3 is 12 amino acids long. V lost 7 bases and J lost 2; bases outside the gene matches: 0. Germline values: CDR1 SQVTM, CDR2 ANQGSEA. This receptor was taken from a woman aged 30 to 39 with alopecia areata. Some clones in this sample may be carry-over from other donors' samples. This specimen consisted of whole blood, obtained in connection with sensitization to the hapten diphenylcyclopropenone (DPC). The chain uses TRBV29-1 and TRBJ1-1; 11 bases map to TRBD1. CDR3 nucleotide sequence: TGCAGCGGGACAGGGGGCAACACTGAAGCTTTCTTT. It yields the protein CSGTGGNTEAFF.